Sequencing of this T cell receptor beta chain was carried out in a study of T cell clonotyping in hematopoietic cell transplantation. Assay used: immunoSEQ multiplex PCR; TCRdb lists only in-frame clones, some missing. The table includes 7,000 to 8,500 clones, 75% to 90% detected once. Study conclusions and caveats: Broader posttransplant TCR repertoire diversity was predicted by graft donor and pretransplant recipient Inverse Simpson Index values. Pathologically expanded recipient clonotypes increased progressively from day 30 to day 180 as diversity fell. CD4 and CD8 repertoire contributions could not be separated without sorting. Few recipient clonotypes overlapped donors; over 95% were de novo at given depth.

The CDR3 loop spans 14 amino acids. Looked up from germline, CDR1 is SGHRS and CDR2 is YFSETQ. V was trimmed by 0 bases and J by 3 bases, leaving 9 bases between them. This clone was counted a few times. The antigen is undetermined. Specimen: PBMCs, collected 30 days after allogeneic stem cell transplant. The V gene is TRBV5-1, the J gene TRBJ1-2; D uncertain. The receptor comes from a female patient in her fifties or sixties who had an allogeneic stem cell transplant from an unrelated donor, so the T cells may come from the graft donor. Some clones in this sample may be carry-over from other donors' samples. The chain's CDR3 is CASSLAVPDYGYTF. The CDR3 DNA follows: TGCGCCAGCAGCTTGGCGGTCCCTGACTATGGCTACACCTTC.